This T cell receptor (beta chain) was observed in a study of T cell changes during pregnancy in multiple sclerosis. This clone has more than one count but fewer than ten. The assay was immunoSEQ multiplex PCR, and TCRdb's table has in-frame clones only and misses some. The sample lists tens of thousands of clones; 93% were seen once. Germline assignment: CDR1 LNHNV and CDR2 YYDKDF (reference sequence). The CDR3 spans 15 residues. J was trimmed by 4 bases and V by 3 bases; bases with no gene match: 7. The material was CD8+ T cells from peripheral blood mononuclear cells, obtained after pregnancy. The TCR comes from a female donor with multiple sclerosis, enrolled in a pregnancy study. The V and J genes are TRBV15 and TRBJ1-1; 8 bases line up with TRBD1. The CDR3 DNA sequence: TGTGCCACCAGCAGGACAGGGGAGGTGGGCACTGAAGCTTTCTTT. Residues: CATSRTGEVGTEAFF.